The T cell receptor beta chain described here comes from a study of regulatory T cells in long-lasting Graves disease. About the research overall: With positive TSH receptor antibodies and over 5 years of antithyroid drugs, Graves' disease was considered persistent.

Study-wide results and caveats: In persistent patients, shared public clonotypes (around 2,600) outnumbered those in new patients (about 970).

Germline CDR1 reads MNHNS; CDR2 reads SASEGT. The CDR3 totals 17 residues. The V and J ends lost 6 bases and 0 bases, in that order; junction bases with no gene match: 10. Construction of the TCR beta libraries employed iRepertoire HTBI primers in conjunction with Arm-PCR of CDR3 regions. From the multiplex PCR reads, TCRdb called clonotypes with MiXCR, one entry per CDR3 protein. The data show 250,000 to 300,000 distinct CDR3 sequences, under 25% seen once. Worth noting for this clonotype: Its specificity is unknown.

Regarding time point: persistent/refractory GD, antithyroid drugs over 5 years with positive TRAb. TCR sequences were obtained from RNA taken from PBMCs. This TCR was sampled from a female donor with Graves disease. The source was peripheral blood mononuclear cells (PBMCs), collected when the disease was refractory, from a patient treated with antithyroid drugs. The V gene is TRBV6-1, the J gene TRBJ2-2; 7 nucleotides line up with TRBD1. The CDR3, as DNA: TGTGCCAGCAGATCTCCCGGGACAGCCGCGAACACCGGGGAGCTGTTTTTT. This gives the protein CASRSPGTAANTGELFF.